This entry is about one T cell receptor beta chain. The antigen is not known. Amplification used 60 Vbeta primers and 13 Jbeta primers. Assay used: immunoSEQ multiplex PCR; TCRdb lists only in-frame clones, some missing. The sample includes about 89,000 clones, approximately 80% of them seen just once. CDR1 and CDR2 from the germline V gene are MDHEN and SYDVKM. This CDR3 is 17 amino acids long. With 4 bases removed from V and 4 bases from J, the gap between germline ends came to 22 bases. These data originate in a study of cytomegalovirus exposure and HLA in healthy donors. At the level of the study: About 77 million unique TCRs from HLA-typed donors made up an early data release.

Findings and caveats of the study: On later analysis, the bulk of CMV-associated TCR beta chains appeared to be HLA-restricted. The likely explanation for a cluster of highly shared sequence variants was sequencing artifact.

The chain couples TRBV28 to TRBJ1-1, with D tentatively TRBD1 (5 bases). This clonotype originated in a man between 25 and 39 years old in good health and CMV-seronegative. The source material was PBMCs. The CDR3 reads CASSWGTGVPSGTEAFF. The CDR3 DNA reads TGTGCCAGCAGTTGGGGTACGGGGGTGCCCTCAGGCACTGAAGCTTTCTTT.